These T cell receptor beta chains were read from a single sample in a study of CD8 T cells in Susac syndrome. TCRdb itself ran the immunoSEQ multiplex PCR reads through MiXCR, one entry per CDR3 protein. The table lists 180,000 or so distinct CDR3 sequences, over 85% of them singletons, with under 0.15% in the top ten. The sequenced material came from CD4+ T cells from PBMCs. Source of these receptors: a human donor in good health. CDR3s leave out the opening cysteine and the closing phenylalanine or tryptophan. The D gene is left open where the match is weak. Not all rows give a size; the values are once, few, many and, for expanded clones, a class.

once TRBD1 TRBJ1-3 TRBV12-3/TRBV12-4 ASSAAVGQGAGNTIY
. TRBD2 TRBJ2-5 TRBV7-2 ASSGPAGVETQY
. TRBD1 TRBJ2-1 TRBV3-1 ASSVIDRGGNEQF
. TRBD2 TRBJ2-7 TRBV9 ASSGTSGGWDEQY
. TRBD1 TRBJ1-5 TRBV4-3 ASSQESGGGQPQH
. . TRBJ1-6 TRBV27 ASSLAGGTYNSPLH
. TRBD1 TRBJ2-1 TRBV19 ASSIGQGSYNEQF
. TRBD1 TRBJ2-7 TRBV6-5 ASSYLPQGYEQY
. . TRBJ2-7 TRBV30 AWSDGGPYEQY
once . TRBJ1-5 TRBV7-2 ASSLSPSASNQPQH
. . TRBJ1-2 TRBV19 ASSIDQVTALNYGYT
. . TRBJ2-1 TRBV12-3/TRBV12-4 ASSFTLSSYNEQF
. . TRBJ2-1 TRBV5-1 ASSLSQHNEQF
. . TRBJ2-7 TRBV29-1 SVPGSGNYEQY
. TRBD2 TRBJ2-5 TRBV30 AWSDPRGGLETQY
. . TRBJ2-1 TRBV20-1 SATPTGMNVDEQF
. . TRBJ1-1 TRBV20-1 SARERGLHTEAF
. . TRBJ1-5 TRBV18 ASSPDHNQPQH
. TRBD2 TRBJ2-3 TRBV20-1 SAAGSGGAIPDTQY
. TRBD1 TRBJ1-1 TRBV3-1 ASSPPGQGAEAF
. TRBD2 TRBJ2-1 TRBV11-3 ASSSRGVSSYNEQF
. . TRBJ2-3 TRBV3-1 ASSWGLGGSTDTQY
. . TRBJ2-2 TRBV6-5 ASSYGRFGELF
. . TRBJ1-6 TRBV7-9 ASSFDRSSPLH
. . TRBJ2-7 TRBV27 ASSFHDPPGEY
. . TRBJ2-7 TRBV29-1 SVGGQRSSYEQY
. . TRBJ1-6 TRBV4-3 ASSQDTGYAYNSPLH
. . TRBJ1-5 TRBV6-1 ASRPTHSRGNQPQH
. . TRBJ2-1 TRBV6-1 ASSHLAFNEQF
. . TRBJ2-1 TRBV28 ASSPPSYNEQF
. . TRBJ2-3 TRBV29-1 SGVNTDTQY
once TRBD1 TRBJ1-5 TRBV18 ASSAQGASNQPQH
. TRBD1 TRBJ2-7 TRBV10-3 AISEPMGQAFSYEQY
. . TRBJ1-2 TRBV20-1 SARAALYGYT
. . TRBJ2-3 TRBV7-3 ASSFMGAADTQY
. . TRBJ2-1 TRBV14 ASSRWNEQF
. TRBD2 TRBJ2-1 TRBV9 ASSLEGLAGMEQF
. . TRBJ2-5 TRBV9 ASSRMGQGQETQY
once . TRBJ2-3 TRBV20-1 SAKLPGHLANTQY
. TRBD1 TRBJ2-7 TRBV5-1 ASSETGVAYEQY
once . TRBJ1-2 TRBV10-3 AISVKAGSGYT
. TRBD2 TRBJ2-3 TRBV20-1 SALAGGNLYTDTQY
. . TRBJ1-4 TRBV29-1 SVGNSPAEKLF
. TRBD1 TRBJ2-7 TRBV9 ASSEDRGTYEQY
. TRBD2 TRBJ2-5 TRBV2 ASRIGLAKTQY
. . TRBJ1-5 TRBV7-2 ASSLEPGYSNQPQH
. TRBD2 TRBJ2-5 TRBV25-1 ASSEGDGKRGLQETQY
once . TRBJ1-1 TRBV20-1 SASTPVNTEAF
. . TRBJ2-7 TRBV30 AWSLMTVSYEQY
once TRBD1 TRBJ2-1 TRBV30 AWRQGGNEQF
. . TRBJ2-2 TRBV3-1 ASSQVLALPTGELF
. TRBD1 TRBJ1-1 TRBV5-5 ASSLGAGGGLNTEAF
. . TRBJ2-3 TRBV7-9 ASSLEGTSTDTQY
. . TRBJ1-1 TRBV20-1 SARTRGDTEAF